The rows below give T cell receptor beta chains drawn from one sample of a study of patients and donors after allogeneic stem cell transplantation. TCRdb called the RT-PCR reads again in MiXCR, with one record for every CDR3 protein. The sample has hundreds of thousands of distinct CDR3 sequences; 16% are singletons. Sequencing input: blood, either unsorted or a sorted T cell fraction (not recorded which). These receptors were obtained from a human donor who was either an allogeneic HSCT recipient or a stem cell or donor lymphocyte infusion donor (not recorded which). It is not recorded whose cells these are; they may come from a transplant donor. Each CDR3 is given without its conserved first and last residue. Fields, in order: V gene, J gene, clone size, CDR3 protein. Where a row states a size, it is once, few, many or the class of an expanded clone; other rows omit it.

TRBV10-3	TRBJ2-3	.	AISELAGYTDTQY
TRBV19	TRBJ2-2	.	ASTPGWGRNTGELF
TRBV20-1	TRBJ1-6	.	SARDDRGGLTNSPLH
TRBV7-3	TRBJ2-1	.	ASSPERGRGQF
TRBV29-1	TRBJ1-1	few	SVLERLNTEAF
TRBV19	TRBJ2-4	.	ASSISGQLKNIQY
TRBV5-1	TRBJ2-5	.	ATRTSTETQY
TRBV3-1	TRBJ2-2	.	ASSPSGLATGELF
TRBV20-1	TRBJ1-2	.	SARVEAGYGYT
TRBV5-5	TRBJ1-6	.	ASSRGTGRNSPLH
TRBV9	TRBJ1-4	.	ASSVGDSNEKLF
TRBV24-1	TRBJ1-2	few	ATSDRAPGLYGYT
TRBV29-1	TRBJ1-1	many	SVGGTEAF
TRBV5-1	TRBJ1-6	.	ASSEDGAPNSPLH
TRBV4-2	TRBJ1-2	few	ASSQEDRGNYGYT
TRBV5-1	TRBJ2-7	.	ASSRNRGQGRDEQY
TRBV4-2	TRBJ2-7	.	ASSQDSASSYEQY
TRBV10-3	TRBJ2-5	many	AINRRPHMTQY
TRBV30	TRBJ1-1	.	AWSVTGASEAF
TRBV20-1	TRBJ2-5	few	SARDQEGLAGAETQY
TRBV6-1	TRBJ1-2	few	ASISIHLTGTRGYT
TRBV12-3/TRBV12-4	TRBJ1-4	many	ASTATGEGEKLF
TRBV20-1	TRBJ1-4	.	SAQGAVNEKLF
TRBV25-1	TRBJ1-2	.	ASSTSDRGLGGYT
TRBV5-1	TRBJ2-5	.	ASSTVSRETQY
TRBV7-6	TRBJ2-6	.	ASSYRPGANVLT
TRBV20-1	TRBJ1-6	few	SARRQGGSYNSPLH
TRBV7-2	TRBJ1-1	few	ASSLEGRSNTEAF
TRBV10-2	TRBJ2-3	few	ASSLPTSGFTDTQY
TRBV2	TRBJ2-3	.	ASSPVLKTDTQY
TRBV10-3	TRBJ2-5	many	AISEMRETQY
TRBV4-3	TRBJ2-3	few	ASSQESDRGDTQY
TRBV5-1	TRBJ2-5	few	ASSLGLEETQY
TRBV7-9	TRBJ2-1	.	ASSPNARPLYNEQF
TRBV2	TRBJ1-5	.	ASRGPGHNQPQH
TRBV5-1	TRBJ2-1	few	ASSLEGLAGVDEQF
TRBV9	TRBJ1-2	.	ASSGFGDPLNYGYT
TRBV20-1	TRBJ2-2	few	SARDSLAGDRELFF
TRBV30	TRBJ2-2	.	AWSLGPGELF
TRBV12-3/TRBV12-4	TRBJ2-3	few	ASSLWLAGLADTQY
TRBV10-3	TRBJ2-1	.	AISSLAGPYNEQF
TRBV4-1	TRBJ2-1	few	ASSQDPTGVHYNEQF
TRBV25-1	TRBJ1-2	.	ASSPQTGNGYT
TRBV2	TRBJ2-5	.	ASSRTQETQY
TRBV7-8	TRBJ2-7	few	ASSLGSGRSYEQY
TRBV30	TRBJ2-7	few	AWRVRDRGLVGEQY
TRBV15	TRBJ2-4	many	ATSGRITLAKNIQY
TRBV3-1	TRBJ2-5	.	ASSLGESQETQY